This section outlines one TCR beta chain sequence together with its context. The antigen is undetermined. CDR1 is ENHRY, CDR2 SYGVKD, per germline. The CDR3 is made up of 14 amino acids. The UMIs carried a 6-nucleotide sample barcode, and they were added by template switching. Following a re-call of the 5' RACE reads, TCRdb has one entry per CDR3 protein and lacks DNA. Its table lists about 380,000 distinct CDR3 sequences. This sample was taken from a study of monozygotic twins with inflammatory bowel disease. Study-wide points: Any single strong signal or clonotype tied to IBD lacked support. Fewer shared clonotypes with others were found in IBD patients than in healthy twins, especially with disease activity. Healthy co-twins had higher TCRbeta inverse Simpson diversity than their IBD twins.

The sample was blood. The receptor's source is a human donor with ulcerative colitis or Crohn's disease, or a healthy co-twin of an affected twin (not recorded which). The rearrangement joins TRBV10-3 to TRBJ2-5; the TRBD1 assignment by TCRdb is unverifiable without DNA. The CDR3 sequence is CAISAGTDQETQYF.